This TCR beta chain was sequenced in a study of OX40 agonist ivuxolimab in advanced cancers. Broader study findings: Dosing at 0.1 to 3.0 mg/kg was accompanied by clonal expansion of CD4+ and CD8+ blood T cells by week 6. Antigen specificity of clonally expanded peripheral T cells was not established. Some of the lowest clonal expansion was seen in partial responders at 0.1-3.0 mg/kg.

The V and J ends lost 9 bases and 4 bases, in that order; junction bases with no gene match: 5. The CDR3 runs to 14 residues. CDR1 MDHEN and CDR2 SYDVKM come from the germline V gene. Systemic immunosuppression or a history of autoimmune disease excluded patients. Regarding this clone: What it recognizes is unknown.

The method was immunoSEQ multiplex PCR; TCRdb's version includes in-frame clones alone and lacks a portion of them. This table holds about 99,000 clones, roughly 94% found once. The source was CD4+ or CD8+ T cells sorted from blood, collected in a trial of the OX40 agonist ivuxolimab. The chain employs TRBV28 and TRBJ2-2; 10 bases match TRBD1. This clonotype was obtained from an adult with an advanced solid tumor such as melanoma, head and neck, liver or kidney cancer. The CDR3 bases are TGTGCCAGTTCGGGACAGGGGTTCACCGGGGAGCTGTTTTTT. The encoded protein is CASSGQGFTGELFF.